Listed below are T cell receptor beta chains from one sample, sequenced in a study of blood T cell repertoires in COVID-19. Repertoires were generated with immunoSEQ multiplex PCR, while TCRdb's copy carries only in-frame clones and drops some. The sample lists about 160,000 clones; around four fifths were seen once. The material sequenced was peripheral blood. These receptors all come from a human donor in a cohort sampled during active COVID-19. Both conserved end residues are part of each CDR3. D genes are given only for firm matches. Size is omitted from some rows. Given values are once, few, many or a class for expanded clones.

d_call j_call clone_size v_call cdr3_nt cdr3_aa
TRBD1 TRBJ2-1 NA TRBV28 TGTGCCAGCAGCCCCGGGACAGGCCCACTCGCGGAGCAGTTCTTC CASSPGTGPLAEQFF
NA TRBJ1-1 NA TRBV12-3/TRBV12-4 TGTGCCAGCAGTTTAAGGGGCCGGACTGAAGCTTTCTTT CASSLRGRTEAFF
TRBD1 TRBJ2-2 NA TRBV9 TGTGCCAGCAGCGGACCGGGACAGGGGGCCACCGGGGAGCTGTTTTTT CASSGPGQGATGELFF
NA TRBJ1-2 NA TRBV5-6 TGTGCCAGCAGCTTTTCCAGCAGGAACTATGGCTACACCTTC CASSFSSRNYGYTF
TRBD1 TRBJ1-2 NA TRBV5-5 TGTGCCAGCAGCGGAAGGACAGGCGGCGGGGATGGCTACACCTTC CASSGRTGGGDGYTF
NA TRBJ2-1 NA TRBV5-1 TGCGCCAGCAGCTTGAAGAAATCCGGGGGAGGTTGGAATGAGCAGTTCTTC CASSLKKSGGGWNEQFF
TRBD1 TRBJ1-2 NA TRBV18 TGTGCCAGCTCACCAAGGACAGGGGGGACTACCTATGGCTACACCTTC CASSPRTGGTTYGYTF
NA TRBJ1-1 few TRBV11-2 TGTGCCAGCAGCTTAGATCCGGGAAACACTGAAGCTTTCTTT CASSLDPGNTEAFF
NA TRBJ2-2 NA TRBV6-1 TGTGCCAGCAGTGAACCGACCGGGGAGCTGTTTTTT CASSEPTGELFF
TRBD1 TRBJ2-1 NA TRBV9 TGTGCCAGCAGCGCGTGGACAGGGAATGAGCAGTTCTTC CASSAWTGNEQFF
NA TRBJ1-4 few TRBV3-1/TRBV3-2 TGTGCCAGCAGCCAAGCTGTAGAAAAACTGTTTTTT CASSQAVEKLFF
TRBD1 TRBJ1-5 NA TRBV30 TGTGCCTTCTCGGACAGGGGGGGTGCTCAGCCCCAGCATTTT CAFSDRGGAQPQHF
NA TRBJ1-1 NA TRBV30 TGTGCCTGGAACCCCATAGAGTACACTGAAGCTTTCTTT CAWNPIEYTEAFF
NA TRBJ1-3 NA TRBV21-1 TGTGCCAGCAGCAAAGGGCGTCCAGGGAAGGCGTCTGGAAACACCATATATTTT CASSKGRPGKASGNTIYF
TRBD1 TRBJ1-6 NA TRBV27 TGTGCCAGCAGTTACGGACAGGGGAATTCACCCCTCCACTTT CASSYGQGNSPLHF
TRBD1 TRBJ1-2 NA TRBV7-6 TGTGCCAGCAGCTACCATCAGGGACAGGACAACTATGGCTACACCTTC CASSYHQGQDNYGYTF
TRBD1 TRBJ1-2 NA TRBV9 TGTGCCAGCAGCGTCGGACAGGGCTCGTATGGCTACACCTTC CASSVGQGSYGYTF
NA TRBJ2-1 NA TRBV7-6 TGTGCCAGCAGCTCCGTAGGGGGATCATGGGATGAGCAGTTCTTC CASSSVGGSWDEQFF
NA TRBJ2-7 NA TRBV3-1/TRBV3-2 TGTGCCAGCAGCCCCCAGGGATTACCGGGGTACTTC CASSPQGLPGYF
NA TRBJ1-5 NA TRBV10-3 TGTGCCACCCGGGGGGAAAATCAGCCCCAGCATTTT CATRGENQPQHF
NA TRBJ1-1 NA TRBV12-3/TRBV12-4 TGTGCCAGCAGTTTATATTTGAACACTGAAGCTTTCTTT CASSLYLNTEAFF
TRBD1 TRBJ1-2 few TRBV4-3 TGCGCCAGCAGCCAAGATCGACAGGGAGTTGCGGATGGCTACACCTTC CASSQDRQGVADGYTF
NA TRBJ1-3 NA TRBV5-1 TGCGCCAGCAGCTTGTCAACTTCTGGAAACACCATATATTTT CASSLSTSGNTIYF
TRBD2 TRBJ2-3 NA TRBV9 TGTGCCAGCAGCGCCCGACTAGCGGGAGGCTCAGATACGCAGTATTTT CASSARLAGGSDTQYF
NA TRBJ1-2 NA TRBV7-9 TGTGCCAGCAGCCCGCCCGGGATATTAGTCTACGATGGCTACACCTTC CASSPPGILVYDGYTF
NA TRBJ2-5 NA TRBV12-3/TRBV12-4 TGTGCCAGCAGTCTGTCTAAAGAGACCCAGTACTTC CASSLSKETQYF
TRBD1 TRBJ1-3 few TRBV4-1 TGCGCCAGCAGCCAAGGCATAACCTTCGGACAGGAAAGAAACACCATATATTTT CASSQGITFGQERNTIYF
TRBD1 TRBJ1-2 NA TRBV27 TGTGCCAGCAGGACAGGGGGCTATGGCTACACCTTC CASRTGGYGYTF
TRBD1 TRBJ2-7 NA TRBV3-1/TRBV3-2 TGTGCCAGCAGCCGAGGACAGGGCTACGAGCAGTACTTC CASSRGQGYEQYF
NA TRBJ1-2 NA TRBV6-5 TGTGCCAGCAGTTACGGGGGCGCTGAGGGCTACACCTTC CASSYGGAEGYTF
TRBD1 TRBJ1-4 NA TRBV30 TGTGCCTGCGGACAGGGTACCCAATCAACTAATGAAAAACTGTTTTTT CACGQGTQSTNEKLFF
NA TRBJ2-1 NA TRBV11-3 TGTGCCAGCAGCAGGGGTCCTTTTGAGAGTGAGCAGTTCTTC CASSRGPFESEQFF
TRBD2 TRBJ2-1 NA TRBV2 TGTGCCAGCACAGCGGGAGGGTTATTTTATGAGCAGTTCTTC CASTAGGLFYEQFF
NA TRBJ2-1 NA TRBV15 TGTGCCACCAGCAATCCCCCCGGGGGTGACAATGAGCAGTTCTTC CATSNPPGGDNEQFF
NA TRBJ1-1 once TRBV2 TGTGCCAGCAGTGAGAGGGCTCGGAACACTGAAGCTTTCTTT CASSERARNTEAFF
TRBD1 TRBJ2-2 NA TRBV30 TGTGCCTGGAGTCCTTTTGGGGGGACAGGGGGCGCGAAGGTCACCGGGGAGCTGTTTTTT CAWSPFGGTGGAKVTGELFF
TRBD1 TRBJ2-7 NA TRBV6-2/TRBV6-3 TGTGCCAGCAGTTCCCCCCGGACAGGAGCCTACGAGCAGTACTTC CASSSPRTGAYEQYF
NA TRBJ1-1 NA TRBV18 TGTGCCAGCTCAGGGGCCCGAAACAGGGCGGCGAACACTGAAGCTTTCTTT CASSGARNRAANTEAFF
TRBD2 TRBJ2-2 NA TRBV5-1 TGCGCCAGCAGCTTGAGTCTAGCGGCCACCGGGGAGCTGTTTTTT CASSLSLAATGELFF
TRBD1 TRBJ1-2 NA TRBV6-5 TGTGCCAGCAGGCAAACAGGGGGCGCTTACGGCTACACCTTC CASRQTGGAYGYTF
NA TRBJ1-2 NA TRBV18 TGTGCCAGCTCACCTCAGGTCGACATACGGAACGGCTACACCTTC CASSPQVDIRNGYTF
NA TRBJ1-1 few TRBV6-2/TRBV6-3 TGTGCCAGCAGTTACTCTGGGGGCCTGAATGCTTTCTTT CASSYSGGLNAFF
TRBD2 TRBJ2-1 NA TRBV11-2 TGTGCCAGCAGCTCGGGACTAGCGGGAAGGTCCTACAATGAGCAGTTCTTC CASSSGLAGRSYNEQFF